This T cell receptor (beta chain) derives from a study of Ad26.COV2.S vaccination and SARS-CoV-2 variants. Study details: Vaccine-arm donor from the placebo-controlled COV1001 Ad26.COV2.S trial.

Concerning this clone itself: Its antigen is still unknown.

Assay used: immunoSEQ multiplex PCR; TCRdb lists only in-frame clones, some missing. The sample has about 440,000 clones, around 90% seen once. The treatment: 19 received Ad26.COV2.S at low or high dose, single or two shots; about 5 received placebo; per-sample allocation not given. Material that was analyzed had been drawn on day 63 after the first vaccine or placebo injection. Boston hosted the donor, who was an adult aged 18-55 years. The administered vaccine (an Ad26 vector) expressed Wuhan-strain SARS-CoV-2 spike. Per germline, CDR1 SNHLY and CDR2 FYNNEI. V was clipped by 5 bases and J by 2 bases, with 18 bases between them. This CDR3 has 16 amino acids. Study-level points and caveats: Vaccine recipients surpassed placebo recipients in spike-specific TCR breadth.

The chain joins TRBV2 to TRBJ2-5; possibly TRBD2 for D (6 bases). The origin of this receptor is a person between 18 and 65 years old who received the Ad26.COV2.S COVID-19 vaccine or a placebo. The sample consisted of peripheral blood, taken in a trial of Ad26.COV2.S vaccine versus placebo. This chain's CDR3 is CASSNLLLGGQETQYF. CDR3 nucleotides: TGTGCCAGCAGTAACCTCCTACTCGGGGGTCAAGAGACCCAGTACTTC.